This T cell receptor (beta chain) was identified in a study of T cells after yellow fever vaccination. Study-level points and caveats: The study found a weaker secondary response that peaked faster, day 5 versus 15. Researchers cautioned that FACS-sorted repertoires could harbor abundant clonotypes contaminating from the bulk population.

It was through 5'RACE template switching that TCR cDNA was made, with a universal primer site and UMIs added. TCRdb fed the 5' RACE reads into MiXCR, producing one record per CDR3 protein. The table includes around 100,000 distinct CDR3 sequences, 7.5% to 9.5% detected once. Trimming removed 0 bases at V and 2 bases at J, with 8 bases between. Germline assignment: CDR1 SGHTA and CDR2 FQGNSA. CDR3 size: 14 residues. This clonotype occurred many times. Antigen specificity is unknown. The origin of this receptor is a man younger than 40 who received the YFV17D yellow fever vaccine. The sample was CD8+ T cells sorted from PBMCs, taken 45 days after the yellow fever booster vaccination. V is TRBV7-2 and J is TRBJ2-7; D is uncertain. The CDR3 spells CASSLAGEAYEQYF. CDR3 sequence (DNA): TGTGCCAGCAGCTTAGCGGGCGAGGCCTACGAGCAGTACTTC.